This T cell receptor (beta chain) comes out of a study of OX40 agonist ivuxolimab in advanced cancers. Concerning the study at large: Ivuxolimab was an agonistic, fully human IgG2 monoclonal antibody directed against OX40 (CD134), a costimulatory receptor. The paper describes the monotherapy dose-escalation part (N of about 47 patients) of the phase I trial of ivuxolimab. Of the 52 patients in dose escalation, around 19 had hepatocellular carcinoma, about 15 had melanoma, 9 had renal cell carcinoma and 9 had head and neck cancer. The dose-escalation cohort was 82.7% male with a mean age of about 58 years, ranging from about 20 to 85. The point of sequencing TCRbeta in the periphery was to test whether ivuxolimab changed TCR sequence diversity and drove clonal T-cell expansion. Patients were allowed to have had prior anti-PD-1, anti-PD-L1 or anti-CTLA-4 therapy, and approximately 43% of the dose-escalation patients had previously received checkpoint inhibitors. Partial responses occurred in three dose-escalation patients, of whom one had hepatocellular carcinoma and two had cutaneous melanoma. Intravenous ivuxolimab was administered to patients every 2 weeks at six dose levels: 0.01, 0.1, 0.3, 1.5, 3 and 10 mg/kg. What the study reported, not specific to this receptor: At doses from 0.1 to 3.0 mg/kg, clonal expansion was seen in both CD4+ and CD8+ blood T cells between baseline and week 6. Low levels of normalized T-cell clonal expansion were also seen in some nonresponding patients. After ivuxolimab, more expanded clones were found on average in CD8+ T cells than in CD4+ T cells. The antigen specificity of the peripheral T cells that underwent clonal expansion was not determined. In the 0.1-3.0 mg/kg groups, partial responders were among the patients with the lowest normalized peripheral clonal expansion, particularly in CD8+ T cells.

Patients with a history of autoimmune disease or receiving systemic immunosuppression were excluded from the trial. Peripheral blood for TCR sequencing was collected from all dose cohorts at baseline, on cycle 4 day 1, and on cycle 7 day 1. Samples were obtained from an open-label, multicenter, first-in-human phase I dose-escalation trial of ivuxolimab. Adults with locally advanced or metastatic melanoma, renal cell, hepatocellular, or head and neck squamous cell carcinoma were enrolled in the trial. CD4+ and CD8+ T cells were sorted separately from peripheral blood before TCR sequencing. To note about this clone: The antigen it binds to is not known. The sample holds no much larger clone one base away, and base qualities are not on file.

Genomic DNA was extracted from sorted cells for sequencing of the TCRbeta CDR3 region. The immunoSEQ Assay was used to sequence the TCRbeta CDR3 regions. Imported from immuneACCESS, the table was reduced by TCRdb to in-frame sequences with V and J called. These copies leave out some clones; in studies compared against another copy, an unresolved V gene accounts for under half, and the cause of the remainder is not known. The sample data list some 86,000 clones, and 90% to 95% of these were observed just once. The ten top clones hold 9.6% of the sample. The source is an adult with an advanced solid tumor such as melanoma, head and neck, liver or kidney cancer. The source was CD4+ or CD8+ T cells sorted from blood, collected in a trial of the OX40 agonist ivuxolimab.

The DNA sequence is as follows: TGTGCCAGCAGTGGACTAGCGGGGGACACCGGGGAGCTGTTTTTT. It translates as CASSGLAGDTGELFF. This sequence uses TRBV6-1 and TRBJ2-2, with TRBD2 identical over 12 junction bases. V loses 4 bases at its end and J loses 3 bases; junction bases beyond the gene matches: 0. For CDR1 and CDR2, the germline V gene lists MNHNS and SASEGT. Inclusive of the bounding cysteine and phenylalanine, the CDR3 is 15 residues long. This entry keeps only the CDR3 DNA: 45 bases, framed from base 1.